These T cell receptor beta chains were read from a single sample in a study of blood T cell repertoires in COVID-19. TCRdb's copy holds only in-frame clones and misses some; the assay was immunoSEQ multiplex PCR. The table has roughly 310,000 clones, about nine tenths seen once. The sample was PBMCs or T cells enriched from blood (not recorded which). Receptor source: a woman between 40 and 55 years old who had recovered from COVID-19. Both conserved end residues are part of each CDR3. D genes are given only for firm matches. Some rows have no size entry. The others give once, few or many, or a class for an expanded clone.

size: NA; D: TRBD1; V: TRBV11-2; J: TRBJ2-7; CDR3: CASSPGQGDEQYF; DNA: TGTGCCAGCAGCCCAGGACAGGGCGACGAGCAGTACTTC
size: many; D: TRBD1; V: TRBV24-1; J: TRBJ2-1; CDR3: CATSEEGQGLDNEQFF; DNA: TGTGCCACCAGTGAGGAGGGACAGGGATTAGACAATGAGCAGTTCTTC
size: NA; D: TRBD1; V: TRBV20-1; J: TRBJ2-3; CDR3: CSATDRDRDTDTQYF; DNA: TGCAGTGCTACTGACCGGGACAGGGACACAGATACGCAGTATTTT
size: NA; D: NA; V: TRBV27; J: TRBJ1-2; CDR3: CASSLSNTGPYGYTF; DNA: TGTGCCAGCAGTTTATCTAACACAGGGCCCTATGGCTACACCTTC
size: NA; D: NA; V: TRBV7-2; J: TRBJ2-1; CDR3: CASSLAGRHNEQFF; DNA: TGTGCCAGCAGCTTAGCGGGCAGGCACAATGAGCAGTTCTTC
size: NA; D: TRBD1; V: TRBV30; J: TRBJ2-7; CDR3: CAWKAGTGFDEQYF; DNA: TGTGCCTGGAAGGCGGGGACAGGGTTCGACGAGCAGTACTTC
size: NA; D: TRBD1; V: TRBV10-3; J: TRBJ2-2; CDR3: CAISGGQNTGELFF; DNA: TGTGCCATCTCAGGGGGACAAAACACCGGGGAGCTGTTTTTT
size: NA; D: NA; V: TRBV18; J: TRBJ2-7; CDR3: CASSPRGSSYEQYF; DNA: TGTGCCAGCTCACCACGCGGGTCCTCCTACGAGCAGTACTTC
size: NA; D: NA; V: TRBV27; J: TRBJ2-2; CDR3: CASSHRGSGELFF; DNA: TGTGCCAGCAGTCATAGGGGGTCCGGGGAGCTGTTTTTT
size: once; D: TRBD2; V: TRBV5-4; J: TRBJ2-7; CDR3: CASSSAGGGLSYEQYF; DNA: TGTGCCAGCAGCTCGGCCGGGGGGGGACTCTCCTACGAGCAGTACTTC
size: NA; D: NA; V: TRBV29-1; J: TRBJ2-7; CDR3: CSVGGSYEQYF; DNA: TGCAGCGTTGGAGGTTCCTACGAGCAGTACTTC
size: NA; D: NA; V: TRBV28; J: TRBJ2-7; CDR3: CASSLPSLYEQYF; DNA: TGTGCCAGCAGTTTACCCTCTCTTTACGAGCAGTACTTC
size: NA; D: TRBD2; V: TRBV2; J: TRBJ2-1; CDR3: CASTLRRLAGDEQFF; DNA: TGTGCCAGCACCCTGAGGAGACTAGCAGGAGATGAGCAGTTCTTC
size: NA; D: NA; V: TRBV11-3; J: TRBJ2-1; CDR3: CASSLDTGSNEQFF; DNA: TGTGCCAGCAGCTTAGATACAGGGTCGAATGAGCAGTTCTTC
size: once; D: NA; V: TRBV5-1; J: TRBJ2-2; CDR3: CASSLALDTGELFF; DNA: TGCGCCAGCAGCTTGGCACTAGACACCGGGGAGCTGTTTTTT
size: NA; D: NA; V: TRBV4-3; J: TRBJ2-5; CDR3: CASSQVAGAGETQYF; DNA: TGCGCCAGCAGCCAAGTGGCAGGGGCAGGAGAGACCCAGTACTTC
size: NA; D: NA; V: TRBV11-3; J: TRBJ2-2; CDR3: CASSLDNYNTGELFF; DNA: TGTGCCAGCAGCTTAGATAACTACAACACCGGGGAGCTGTTTTTT
size: NA; D: TRBD1; V: TRBV28; J: TRBJ1-2; CDR3: CASSGQGEVIYGYTF; DNA: TGTGCCAGCAGTGGACAGGGTGAGGTTATCTATGGCTACACCTTC
size: once; D: NA; V: TRBV27; J: TRBJ2-3; CDR3: CASSWDSSTDTQYF; DNA: TGTGCCAGCAGTTGGGACTCGAGCACAGATACGCAGTATTTT
size: NA; D: NA; V: TRBV7-9; J: TRBJ1-3; CDR3: CASSLRDNSGNTIYF; DNA: TGTGCCAGCAGCTTAAGGGACAACTCTGGAAACACCATATATTTT
size: NA; D: NA; V: TRBV19; J: TRBJ2-7; CDR3: CASSLPKGKGEQYF; DNA: TGTGCCAGTAGTCTCCCCAAGGGGAAGGGCGAGCAGTACTTC
size: NA; D: TRBD1; V: TRBV30; J: TRBJ2-5; CDR3: CAWSRWTGGETQYF; DNA: TGTGCCTGGAGTCGATGGACAGGCGGGGAGACCCAGTACTTC
size: NA; D: NA; V: TRBV3-1/TRBV3-2; J: TRBJ2-7; CDR3: CASGPGYEQYF; DNA: TGTGCTAGCGGCCCGGGGTACGAGCAGTACTTC
size: NA; D: TRBD1; V: TRBV12-5; J: TRBJ1-6; CDR3: CASGLVPGQGKSPLHF; DNA: TGTGCTAGTGGTTTGGTACCAGGACAGGGTAAGTCACCCCTCCACTTT
size: NA; D: NA; V: TRBV6-4; J: TRBJ1-1; CDR3: CARLEDMNTEAFF; DNA: TGTGCCAGGCTCGAGGACATGAACACTGAAGCTTTCTTT
size: once; D: NA; V: TRBV30; J: TRBJ1-4; CDR3: CAWTPSGMGDWDEKLFF; DNA: TGTGCCTGGACACCCTCAGGGATGGGCGATTGGGATGAAAAACTGTTTTTT
size: NA; D: NA; V: TRBV5-1; J: TRBJ1-1; CDR3: CASSAVQGAVTEAFF; DNA: TGCGCCAGCAGCGCGGTACAGGGAGCGGTCACTGAAGCTTTCTTT
size: NA; D: TRBD1; V: TRBV20-1; J: TRBJ1-1; CDR3: CAYNRGGEAFF; DNA: TGCGCCTACAACAGGGGTGGTGAAGCTTTCTTT
size: NA; D: TRBD2; V: TRBV11-1; J: TRBJ2-1; CDR3: CASSRTSGRVNEQFF; DNA: TGTGCCAGCAGCCGAACTAGCGGGAGGGTCAATGAGCAGTTCTTC
size: NA; D: NA; V: TRBV10-3; J: TRBJ2-5; CDR3: CAISESVGVETQYF; DNA: TGTGCCATCAGTGAGTCGGTAGGGGTTGAGACCCAGTACTTC
size: NA; D: NA; V: TRBV2; J: TRBJ1-5; CDR3: CASSERQGMEPQHF; DNA: TGTGCCAGCAGTGAGCGGCAGGGTATGGAGCCCCAGCATTTT
size: NA; D: NA; V: TRBV20-1; J: TRBJ2-7; CDR3: CSASGGRGGNYEQYF; DNA: TGCAGTGCTAGTGGAGGTCGCGGCGGTAACTACGAGCAGTACTTC
size: NA; D: NA; V: TRBV6-2/TRBV6-3; J: TRBJ1-3; CDR3: CASSRRQFSGNTIYF; DNA: TGTGCCAGCAGCCGCAGACAGTTCTCTGGAAACACCATATATTTT
size: NA; D: TRBD1; V: TRBV29-1; J: TRBJ2-7; CDR3: CSVDRGMEGQYF; DNA: TGCAGCGTCGACAGGGGGATGGAAGGGCAGTACTTC
size: NA; D: TRBD2; V: TRBV18; J: TRBJ2-3; CDR3: CASTAGGTDTQYF; DNA: TGTGCCAGCACGGCGGGGGGCACAGATACGCAGTATTTT
size: NA; D: TRBD1; V: TRBV15; J: TRBJ1-6; CDR3: CATSRARGTDSYNSPLHF; DNA: TGTGCCACCAGCAGAGCCCGGGGGACAGACTCCTATAATTCACCCCTCCACTTT
size: NA; D: NA; V: TRBV18; J: TRBJ1-1; CDR3: CASSQGSQGTEAFF; DNA: TGTGCCAGCTCACAGGGCTCCCAGGGAACTGAAGCTTTCTTT